Sequencing of this T cell receptor (beta chain) was carried out in a study of cytomegalovirus exposure and HLA in healthy donors. CDR3 size: 12 residues. Germline CDR1 SNHLY, CDR2 FYNNEI. V was cut by 4 bases and J by 5 bases, with 8 bases left in between. Whole-study findings and limits: The authors later found most CMV-associated TCR beta chains appeared HLA-restricted.

Use of 60 Vbeta and 13 Jbeta primers characterized the PCR. Sequenced by immunoSEQ multiplex PCR; TCRdb stores in-frame clones only, minus some. Of fewer than 120,000 clones in the sample, around four fifths were seen once. With regard to this clone: Its antigen is undetermined.

The origin of this receptor is a woman in her sixties in good health and CMV-seropositive. The rearrangement joins TRBV2 to TRBJ2-5; no clear D. Sequenced: PBMCs. CDR3 sequence: CASSVTSETQYF. CDR3 in DNA: TGTGCCAGCAGTGTCACCAGTGAGACCCAGTACTTC.